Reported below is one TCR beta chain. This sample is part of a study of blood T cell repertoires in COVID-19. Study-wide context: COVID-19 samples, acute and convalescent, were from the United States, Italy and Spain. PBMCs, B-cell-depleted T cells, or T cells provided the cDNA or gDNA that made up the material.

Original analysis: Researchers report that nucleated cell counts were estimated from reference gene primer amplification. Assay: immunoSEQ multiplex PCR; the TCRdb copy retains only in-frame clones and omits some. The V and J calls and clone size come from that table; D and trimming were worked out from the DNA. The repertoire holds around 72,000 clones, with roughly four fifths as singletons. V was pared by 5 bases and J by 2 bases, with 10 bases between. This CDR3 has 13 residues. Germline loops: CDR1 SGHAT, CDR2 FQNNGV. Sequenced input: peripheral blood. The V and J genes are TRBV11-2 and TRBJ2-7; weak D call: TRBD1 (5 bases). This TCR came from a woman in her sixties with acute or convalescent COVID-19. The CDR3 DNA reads TGTGCCAGCAGCCGTCCAGGGACCTACGAGCAGTACTTC. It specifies CASSRPGTYEQYF. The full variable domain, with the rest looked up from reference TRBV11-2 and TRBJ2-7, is EAGVAQSPRYKIIEKRQSVAFWCNPISGHATLYWYQQILGQGPKLLIQFQNNGVVDDSQLPKDRFSAERLKGVDSTLKIQPAKLEDSAVYLCASSRPGTYEQYFGPGTRLTVT.